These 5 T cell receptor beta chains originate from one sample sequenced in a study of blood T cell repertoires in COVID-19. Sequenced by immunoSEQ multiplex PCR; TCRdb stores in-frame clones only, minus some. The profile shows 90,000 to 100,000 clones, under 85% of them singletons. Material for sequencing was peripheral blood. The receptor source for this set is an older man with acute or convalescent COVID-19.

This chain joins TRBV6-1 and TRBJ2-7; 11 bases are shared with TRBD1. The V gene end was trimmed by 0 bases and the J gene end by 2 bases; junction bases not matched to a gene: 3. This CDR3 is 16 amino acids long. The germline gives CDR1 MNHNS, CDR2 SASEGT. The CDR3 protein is CASSEAGTGGPYEQYF. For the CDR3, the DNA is TGTGCCAGCAGTGAAGCGGGGACAGGGGGACCCTACGAGCAGTACTTC.

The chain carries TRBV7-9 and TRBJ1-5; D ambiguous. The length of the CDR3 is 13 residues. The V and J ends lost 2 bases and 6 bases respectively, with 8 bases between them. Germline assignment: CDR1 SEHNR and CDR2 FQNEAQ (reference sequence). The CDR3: CASSLQSGQPQHF. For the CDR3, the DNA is TGTGCCAGCAGCTTACAATCGGGTCAGCCCCAGCATTTT.

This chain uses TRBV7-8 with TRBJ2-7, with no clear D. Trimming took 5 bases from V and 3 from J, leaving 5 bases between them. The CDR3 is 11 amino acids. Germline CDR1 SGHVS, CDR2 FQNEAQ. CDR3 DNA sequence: TGTGCCAGCAGCCCCCTCTACGAGCAGTACTTC. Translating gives CASSPLYEQYF.

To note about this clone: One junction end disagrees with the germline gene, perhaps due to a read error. CDR3 region: CASSFVTSEERFF. The DNA for the CDR3 is TGTGCCAGCAGTTTCGTAACTAGCGAGGAGCGGTTCTTC. V usage is TRBV27 and J usage is TRBJ2-1; 7 nucleotides align to TRBD2. There are 13 residues in the CDR3. Germline lookup yields CDR1 MNHEY and CDR2 SMNVEV (reference sequence).

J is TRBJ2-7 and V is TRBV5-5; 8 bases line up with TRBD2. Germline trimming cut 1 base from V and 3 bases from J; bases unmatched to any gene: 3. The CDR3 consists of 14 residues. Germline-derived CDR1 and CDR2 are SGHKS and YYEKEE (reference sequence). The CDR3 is CASSLTGGHYEQYF. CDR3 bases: TGTGCCAGCAGCTTGACGGGGGGGCACTACGAGCAGTACTTC.